This TCR beta chain came from a study of breast tumors, draining lymph nodes, adjacent tissues (dated by TCRdb to the mid-2010s). For the study in its entirety: In breast cancer patients, the study compared the TCR beta repertoires of tumor, adjacent nontumor tissue and axillary lymph nodes. In human breast cancer, the study set out to assess how tumor, surrounding tissue and draining lymph node repertoires relate to one another and whether T cells might be exchanged between them. What the study reported, not specific to this receptor: The conclusion that tumor T cells originate in lymph nodes was presented as consistent with a hypothesis rather than as directly demonstrated. Tumor T-cell repertoires showed less diversity than lymph node repertoires and more diversity than nontumor tissue repertoires, and tumor T-cell repertoires showed preferential V and J gene usage. A scenario in which most tumor T cells derive from the lymph node and then expand within tumor tissue was judged to be consistent with the data. Tumor and nontumor tissue repertoires were significantly more similar in luminal-like than in basal-like breast cancer.

Data came from an Illumina HiSeq 2000. TCR beta chain libraries were generated through multiplex PCR amplification. The amplified TCR beta chain products were analyzed by high-throughput sequencing. TCRdb reprocessing: public reads trimmed at Q25 with fastp, clones called with MiXCR, in-frame beta chains kept. Rows with a matching CDR3 protein are joined into one entry that keeps the most common DNA and genes. Here the sample has 50,000 to 55,000 distinct CDR3 sequences; roughly 40% occur a single time. The ten top clones hold more than 9% of the sample. About this clonotype: It has no known antigen specificity. Base qualities are missing; no much larger clone stands one base away.

The receptor comes from a female donor with breast cancer. Some clones in this sample may be carry-over from other donors' samples. The sample consisted of breast tumor tissue.

At the DNA level, the sequence is TGTGCCAGCAGCTTTCGGCCGTTCACGAACACTGAAGCTTTCTTT. This yields the protein CASSFRPFTNTEAFF. Here the chain combines TRBV5-6 and TRBJ1-1; there is no confident call for the D gene. The CDR3 runs 15 residues from the cysteine to the phenylalanine. Here the CDR3 DNA is all that survives: 45 bases in frame from base 1. At the junction V is shortened by 2 bases and J by 1 base, with 12 bases in between. CDR1 is given as SGHDT and CDR2 as YYEEEE, both from the germline V gene. With the rest looked up from the reference TRBV5-6 and TRBJ1-1 genes rather than sequenced, the full variable domain is DAGVTQSPTHLIKTRGQQVTLRCSPKSGHDTVSWYQQALGQGPQFIFQYYEEEERQRGNFPDRFSGHQFPNYSSELNVNALLLGDSALYLCASSFRPFTNTEAFFGQGTRLTVV.